These 30 T cell receptor beta chains came from one sample sequenced in a study of shared clonotypes between healthy human individuals. Produced via immunoSEQ multiplex PCR; TCRdb's table is partial and in-frame only. The table lists more than 2,000,000 clones, around 90% of them singletons, with around 0.14% in the top ten. The sample consisted of naive CD4+ T cells sorted from blood. The sample's subset: CD45RA+ positively selected. The receptors shown here come from a man between 18 and 29 years old in good health.

The genes are TRBV19 and TRBJ1-6; the match to TRBD1 covers 7 bases. Per the germline V gene, CDR1 is LNHDA and CDR2 is SQIVND (reference sequence). The CDR3 length is 14 residues. Trimming at V came to 9 bases and at J to 7 bases, leaving 9 bases not matched to a gene. The CDR3, as DNA: TGTGCCAGCCGCTCGGGACAGATCAATTCACCCCTCCACTTT. As protein: CASRSGQINSPLHF.

The chain uses TRBV11-2 and TRBJ2-5, with D unresolved. The assigned J gene may be wrong: the sequence end matches TRBJ2-7 better. Germline V gene data show CDR1 as SGHAT and CDR2 as FQNNGV. The CDR3 covers 14 residues. For the CDR3, the DNA is TGTGCCAGCAGCCCAACATTGGGATTCTACGAGCAGTACTTC. Translation gives CASSPTLGFYEQYF.

The chain recombines TRBV11-2 with TRBJ1-3; 8 bases agree with TRBD1. Germline CDR1 reads SGHAT; CDR2 reads FQNNGV. CDR3 length: 16 residues. The ends lost 3 bases at V and 4 bases at J; junction bases unmatched: 8. Here the CDR3 DNA reads TGTGCCAGCAGCTTTATGACAGGGGCCATAGGAAACACCATATATTTT. The encoded protein is CASSFMTGAIGNTIYF.

The V call is TRBV7-2, the J call TRBJ1-1; 7 nucleotides match TRBD1. Germline lookup yields CDR1 SGHTA and CDR2 FQGNSA. The junction had 6 bases not matched to a gene; V was cut back by 0 bases and J by 11 bases. This CDR3 comprises 13 residues. The chain's CDR3 is CASSLAGQQQAFF. In DNA form, the CDR3 reads TGTGCCAGCAGCTTAGCGGGACAGCAACAGGCTTTCTTT.

This chain links TRBV11-3 with TRBJ1-2, with D maybe TRBD1 (5 bases). CDR1 is SGHNT, CDR2 YENEEA, per germline. Trimming removed 3 bases from V and 4 bases from J, with 15 bases in between. The CDR3 consists of 15 residues. CDR3 in DNA: TGTGCCAGCAGCTTCCGTACAGGTTGGTGCTATGGCTACACCTTC. Protein sequence: CASSFRTGWCYGYTF.

In regard to this clone: The sample contains more than one DNA sequence encoding this CDR3. This chain links TRBV2 with TRBJ1-6; 8 bases are a match to TRBD1. The CDR3 covers 13 residues. V trimming: 4 bases; J trimming: 7 bases; junction bases outside the gene matches: 0. Germline values: CDR1 SNHLY, CDR2 FYNNEI. CDR3 residues: CASSGTGNSPLHF. As DNA, the CDR3 is TGTGCCAGCAGTGGGACAGGGAATTCACCCCTCCACTTT.

This chain connects TRBV30 to TRBJ1-2; the D gene is possibly TRBD1 (5 bases). V dropped 2 bases and J dropped 5 bases, with 15 bases sitting between them. There are 14 residues in the CDR3. The germline V gene has CDR1 GTSNPN and CDR2 SVGIG (reference sequence). The CDR3 reads CAWSPWTSDYGYTF. CDR3 DNA: TGTGCCTGGAGTCCCTGGACATCCGATTATGGCTACACCTTC.

On this clone itself: Within the sample, other DNA sequences also encode this same CDR3. The rearrangement joins TRBV2 to TRBJ2-3; D possibly corresponds to TRBD1 (6 bases). Germline CDR1 SNHLY, CDR2 FYNNEI. V gave up 6 bases and J gave up 0 bases, with 13 bases separating them. The CDR3 runs to 15 residues. The CDR3 DNA follows: TGTGCCAGCAGCCCCAGGGGAACTAGCACAGATACGCAGTATTTT. Encoded protein: CASSPRGTSTDTQYF.

Only a few counts were recorded for this clone. This chain connects TRBV2 to TRBJ1-6; D call uncertain. Germline CDR1 reads SNHLY; CDR2 reads FYNNEI. Trimming removed 4 bases at V and 9 bases at J, with 4 bases between. The CDR3 consists of 11 residues. The CDR3: CASSGASPLHF. CDR3 bases: TGTGCCAGCAGTGGGGCTTCACCCCTCCACTTT.

The rearrangement joins TRBV6-6 to TRBJ2-1; TRBD2 matches 8 bases. Looked up from germline, CDR1 is MNHNY and CDR2 is SVGAGI (reference sequence). Trimming cost V 6 bases and J 0 bases; bases outside gene matches: 4. CDR3 length equals 15 residues. The CDR3 loop is CASSPTSGSYNEQFF. The CDR3 DNA reads as TGTGCCAGCAGCCCCACTAGCGGCTCCTACAATGAGCAGTTCTTC.

V and J are TRBV11-2 and TRBJ1-1, with D uncertain. V lost 0 bases and J 1 base, leaving 6 bases between the germline ends. The CDR3 extends over 14 amino acids. Germline V gives CDR1 SGHAT, CDR2 FQNNGV. For the CDR3, the DNA is TGTGCCAGCAGCTTAGAATCGCGGAACACTGAAGCTTTCTTT. As protein: CASSLESRNTEAFF.

In this sample, this clone turned up a few times. The genes are TRBV28 and TRBJ2-7, with 9 bases fitting TRBD1. Germline CDR1 and CDR2: MDHEN and SYDVKM. The ends lost 6 bases at V and 5 bases at J; junction bases unmatched: 11. The CDR3 covers 15 residues. The CDR3 bases are TGTGCCAGCAGATCGGGACAGGGAGTGTACCACGAGCAGTACTTC. It encodes CASRSGQGVYHEQYF.

This clone was recorded once. The J gene is TRBJ1-6, the V gene TRBV5-3; TRBD1 matches 7 bases. TRBV5-3 is an ORF; its function is uncertain. V shed 3 bases, J shed 8 bases, and the junction held 8 bases outside the gene matches. The CDR3 extends over 15 amino acids. The CDR3 DNA follows: TGTGCCAGAAGCTCCGGGAGGGGGCGGCATTCACCCCTCCACTTT. Translating it yields CARSSGRGRHSPLHF.

This chain uses TRBV2 with TRBJ2-2; D gene unclear. Per the germline V gene, CDR1 is SNHLY and CDR2 is FYNNEI. V lost 4 bases to trimming and J lost 4 bases, with 7 bases between them. CDR3 size: 13 residues. CDR3 DNA sequence: TGTGCCAGCAGTGTCGGGTCCACCGGGGAGCTGTTTTTT. Translation: CASSVGSTGELFF.

The chain couples TRBV5-4 to TRBJ2-3; 7 nucleotides align to TRBD2. V shed 4 bases, J shed 5 bases, and the junction held 13 bases outside the gene matches. CDR3 size: 16 residues. Germline V gives CDR1 SGHNT, CDR2 YYREEE (reference sequence). The CDR3 loop is CASSPPPGWEGDTQYF. Written as DNA, the CDR3 is TGTGCCAGCAGCCCCCCACCTGGATGGGAGGGAGATACGCAGTATTTT.

The chain carries TRBV4-3 and TRBJ1-1, with a tentative D call TRBD1 (5 bases). The CDR3 length is 15 residues. CDR1 is LGHNA and CDR2 is YSLEER in the germline V gene. V lost 1 base, J lost 2 bases, and 11 bases lay in between. CDR3 sequence (DNA): TGCGCCAGCAGCCAAGGGGGGAGTTCAAACACTGAAGCTTTCTTT. It yields the protein CASSQGGSSNTEAFF.

In DNA form, the CDR3 reads TGTGCTAGCGAGGGGACAGGGCAAAACAATGAGCAGTTCTTC. It specifies CASEGTGQNNEQFF. The V and J genes are TRBV12-5 and TRBJ2-1; 9 bases align to TRBD1. V was pared by 9 bases and J by 5 bases, with 8 bases of the junction left unmatched. This CDR3 is 14 amino acids long. CDR1 is LGHNT and CDR2 is FRNRAP in the germline V gene.

This clone was detected once. This rearrangement joins TRBV2 to TRBJ1-5, with 12 bases matching TRBD1. Trimming at V came to 6 bases and at J to 12 bases, leaving 15 bases not matched to a gene. CDR3 length equals 16 residues. Looked up from germline, CDR1 is SNHLY and CDR2 is FYNNEI. The DNA of the CDR3 is TGTGCCAGCAGCGAATACCGGGACAGGGGGCGAAAAGGCCAGCATTTT. This encodes CASSEYRDRGRKGQHF.

This clone is a singleton in its sample. The rearrangement uses TRBV7-9 and TRBJ1-4, with a weak D call TRBD1 (6 bases). The length of the CDR3 is 17 residues. The V gene lost 3 bases and the J gene lost 4 bases, with 18 bases spanning the gap. CDR1 and CDR2 (germline): SEHNR, FQNEAQ (reference sequence). The CDR3 DNA sequence: TGTGCCAGCAGCTTTGCCCCGGCGGGACACATTAATGAAAAACTGTTTTTT. Translation: CASSFAPAGHINEKLFF.

This sequence joins TRBV2 and TRBJ2-3; the D gene could be TRBD1 or TRBD2 (5 bases each). The CDR3 length is 15 residues. Trimming left V 6 bases short and J 1 base short, with 14 bases between. Germline CDR1 is SNHLY and CDR2 is FYNNEI. CDR3 DNA: TGTGCCAGCAGCTCGGGACCCCCCCGCACAGATACGCAGTATTTT. This translates into CASSSGPPRTDTQYF. Filled out from reference TRBV2 and TRBJ2-3, the complete variable domain reads EPEVTQTPSHQVTQMGQEVILRCVPISNHLYFYWYRQILGQKVEFLVSFYNNEISEKSEIFDDQFSVERPDGSNFTLKIRSTKLEDSAMYFCASSSGPPRTDTQYFGPGTRLTVL.

The genes are TRBV14 and TRBJ1-2, with D possibly being TRBD1 (5 bases). The germline CDR1 and CDR2 sequences are SGHDN and FVKESK. CDR3 size: 15 residues. V lost 4 bases and J 0 bases, leaving 12 bases between the germline ends. The CDR3 region is CASSPFGGANYGYTF. The CDR3 coding sequence is TGTGCCAGCAGCCCATTCGGGGGAGCTAACTATGGCTACACCTTC. The variable domain in full, completed from reference TRBV14 and TRBJ1-2, reads EAGVTQFPSHSVIEKGQTVTLRCDPISGHDNLYWYRRVMGKEIKFLLHFVKESKQDESGMPNNRFLAERTGGTYSTLKVQPAELEDSGVYFCASSPFGGANYGYTFGSGTRLTVV.

The V call is TRBV10-1, the J call TRBJ1-2, with D possibly being TRBD1 (6 bases). The length of the CDR3 is 13 residues. Trimming shortened V by 4 bases and J by 7 bases, and 13 bases separated the two germline ends. Germline assignment: CDR1 WNHNN and CDR2 SYGVQD (reference sequence). CDR3 in amino acids: CASSAGRGAGYTF. DNA for the CDR3: TGCGCCAGCAGTGCGGGCAGGGGTGCTGGCTACACCTTC.

The V gene is TRBV6-1, the J gene TRBJ1-6; D is undetermined. The germline CDR1 and CDR2 sequences are MNHNS and SASEGT. Trimming removed 7 bases at V and 7 bases at J, with 17 bases between. The CDR3 spans 15 residues. The CDR3 sequence is CASMPPLPWNSPLHF. The CDR3 DNA sequence: TGTGCCAGCATGCCCCCTCTCCCGTGGAATTCACCCCTCCACTTT.

This clone was seen only once. The chain carries TRBV7-3 and TRBJ2-3; TRBD2 agrees at 9 bases. CDR1 and CDR2 (germline): SGHTA, FQGTGA. The CDR3 is 16 amino acids. V dropped 4 bases and J dropped 4; count of bases not matched to a gene: 9. CDR3 sequence: CASSSGDSGGPDTQYF. In DNA, the CDR3 is TGTGCCAGCAGCTCCGGGGATAGCGGGGGACCAGATACGCAGTATTTT.

The chain couples TRBV5-4 to TRBJ2-1, with TRBD2 matching over 9 bases. CDR1 SGHNT and CDR2 YYREEE come from the germline V gene (reference sequence). Losses at the gene ends were 4 bases for V and 8 bases for J; bases not matched to a gene: 10. The CDR3 length is 15 residues. CDR3: CASSQGGRAGDEQFF. The DNA for the CDR3 is TGTGCCAGCAGCCAAGGCGGGAGGGCCGGGGATGAGCAGTTCTTC. Variable domain in full (rest from reference TRBV5-4 and TRBJ2-1): ETGVTQSPTHLIKTRGQQVTLRCSSQSGHNTVSWYQQALGQGPQFIFQYYREEENGRGNFPPRFSGLQFPNYSSELNVNALELDDSALYLCASSQGGRAGDEQFFGPGTRLTVL.

This chain joins TRBV7-6 and TRBJ1-1; 9 bases agree with TRBD1. This CDR3 region has 15 residues. Germline trimming cut 3 bases from V and 1 base from J; bases unmatched to any gene: 3. Germline V gene sequence: CDR1 SGHVS, CDR2 FNYEAQ. CDR3 in amino acids: CASSLQTGGNTEAFF. Written as DNA, the CDR3 is TGTGCCAGCAGCTTGCAGACAGGGGGGAACACTGAAGCTTTCTTT.

The gene calls are TRBV19 and TRBJ1-1, with 10 bases matching TRBD1. Germline V gene data show CDR1 as LNHDA and CDR2 as SQIVND (reference sequence). The CDR3 has 14 residues. With V trimmed by 6 bases and J by 4 bases, 5 bases remained unmatched. The CDR3 sequence is CASSYGTGVTEAFF. CDR3 sequence (DNA): TGTGCCAGTAGCTACGGGACAGGGGTCACTGAAGCTTTCTTT.

In regard to this clone: The sample contains more than one DNA sequence encoding this CDR3. The chain carries TRBV7-2 and TRBJ2-2; 7 nucleotides line up with TRBD1. The CDR3 covers 15 residues. J gave up 4 bases and V 5 bases, and 7 bases lay outside the gene matches. CDR1 is SGHTA, CDR2 FQGNSA, per germline. The CDR3 nucleotides are TGTGCCAGCAGCCGTGACAGGGATGGCACCGGGGAGCTGTTTTTT. This translates into CASSRDRDGTGELFF.

The chain combines TRBV2 with TRBJ1-5; D is unclear. The V end was cut by 3 bases, the J end by 9 bases, with 9 bases between. Germline lookup yields CDR1 SNHLY and CDR2 FYNNEI. CDR3 length: 12 amino acids. Written as DNA, the CDR3 is TGTGCCAGCAGTGATGGGTCTTCGCCCCAGCATTTT. Protein: CASSDGSSPQHF.

V usage is TRBV19 and J usage is TRBJ1-5; TRBD1 agrees at 8 bases. Germline trimming cut 0 bases from V and 9 bases from J; bases unmatched to any gene: 7. CDR1 is LNHDA, CDR2 SQIVND, per germline (reference sequence). This CDR3 is 15 amino acids long. The CDR3, as DNA: TGTGCCAGTAGTATAGAATCGGACAGGGACGGGCCCCAGCATTTT. It yields the protein CASSIESDRDGPQHF. Full variable domain (rest looked up from reference TRBV19 and TRBJ1-5): DGGITQSPKYLFRKEGQNVTLSCEQNLNHDAMYWYRQDPGQGLRLIYYSQIVNDFQKGDIAEGYSVSREKKESFPLTVTSAQKNPTAFYLCASSIESDRDGPQHFGDGTRLSIL.